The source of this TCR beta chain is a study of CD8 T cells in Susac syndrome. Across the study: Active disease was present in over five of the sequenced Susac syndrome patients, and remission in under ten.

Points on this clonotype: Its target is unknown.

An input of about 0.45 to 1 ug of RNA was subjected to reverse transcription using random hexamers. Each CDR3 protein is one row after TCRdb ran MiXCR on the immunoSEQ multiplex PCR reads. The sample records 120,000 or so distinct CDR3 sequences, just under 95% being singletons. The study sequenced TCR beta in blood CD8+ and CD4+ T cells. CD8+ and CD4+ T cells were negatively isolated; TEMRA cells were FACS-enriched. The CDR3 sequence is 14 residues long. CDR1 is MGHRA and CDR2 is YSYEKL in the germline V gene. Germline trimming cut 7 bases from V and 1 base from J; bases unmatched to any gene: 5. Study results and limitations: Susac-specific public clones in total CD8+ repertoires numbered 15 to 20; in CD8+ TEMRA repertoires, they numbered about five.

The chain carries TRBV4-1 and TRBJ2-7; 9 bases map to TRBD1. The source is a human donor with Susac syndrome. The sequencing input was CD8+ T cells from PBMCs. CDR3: CASTTGTGSYEQYF. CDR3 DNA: TGCGCCAGCACGACCGGGACAGGGTCCTACGAGCAGTACTTC.